The next 27 T cell receptor beta chains were all read from a single sample in a study of memory CD4+ T cells and cytomegalovirus serostatus (dated by TCRdb to about 2019). A FACSAria II was used to sort memory CD4+ T cells, defined as single viable CD3+CD4+CD8-CD45RO+ cells. Libraries were prepared through the immunoSEQ multiplex PCR assay. TCRdb's version of the immuneACCESS table is confined to in-frame rearrangements and falls short of the full clone set. An unresolved V gene accounts for under half of the shortfall where checked; the remainder is of unknown origin. The sample table contains 56,000 or so clones; only one count was recorded for roughly 79% of them. The biggest ten clones account for about 1.5% of the sample. The sample taken for sequencing was memory CD4+ T cells from blood. The receptors were sampled from an adult in good health and CMV-seronegative.

Of note for this clone: The junction differs from germline at one of its ends, possibly a read error. J is TRBJ2-5 and V is TRBV7-7, with 10 bases matching TRBD2. Germline V gene data show CDR1 as SSHAT and CDR2 as FNYEAQ (reference sequence). The CDR3 has 15 residues. CDR3 in amino acids: CASSPRSGGAETQYF. In nucleotides, the CDR3 is TGTGCTAGCAGCCCCAGGAGCGGGGGGGCGGAGACCCAGTACTTC.

This clone was detected once. The J gene is TRBJ2-2, the V gene TRBV14; TRBD1 agrees at 9 bases. The germline CDR1 and CDR2 sequences are SGHDN and FVKESK. The CDR3 consists of 16 residues. The J segment lost 5 bases and the V segment lost 4 bases, leaving 8 bases of the junction unmatched. This CDR3 reads CASSRRDREWTGELFF. The CDR3 coding sequence is TGTGCCAGCAGCCGACGGGACAGGGAGTGGACCGGGGAGCTGTTTTTT. The entire variable domain, with the rest obtained from reference TRBV14 and TRBJ2-2, is as follows: EAGVTQFPSHSVIEKGQTVTLRCDPISGHDNLYWYRRVMGKEIKFLLHFVKESKQDESGMPNNRFLAERTGGTYSTLKVQPAELEDSGVYFCASSRRDREWTGELFFGEGSRLTVL.

In nucleotides, the CDR3 is TGCGCCAGCAGTGATAGGGCAGGTACCCTCTTTAGCAATCAGCCCCAGCATTTT. It encodes CASSDRAGTLFSNQPQHF. V gene TRBV10-2 combines with J gene TRBJ1-5; no definite D call. Germline CDR1 and CDR2: WSHSY and SAAADI. V dropped 3 bases and J dropped 0 bases, with 18 bases sitting between them. The length of the CDR3 is 18 residues.

This clone was counted only a few times. The J gene is TRBJ1-2, the V gene TRBV21-1; TRBD1 is the table's D call and was not checked against the DNA. TRBV21-1 is a known pseudogene. The CDR3 is made up of 15 amino acids. CDR3 nucleotide sequence: TGTGCCAGCAGCAGCTCCCAGGCGATGAACTATGGCTACACCTTC. Its translation is CASSSSQAMNYGYTF.

The count of this clone is one. CDR3 protein: CAWKFRREWSNEQFF. The DNA of the CDR3 is TGTGCCTGGAAGTTCCGGCGGGAATGGAGCAATGAGCAGTTCTTC. The chain combines TRBV30 with TRBJ2-1, with D possibly matching TRBD2 (6 bases). Germline V CDR1 and CDR2: GTSNPN, SVGIG (reference sequence). The germline V and J ends were trimmed by 4 bases and 6 bases, with 19 bases remaining between them. CDR3 length: 15 amino acids.

The chain uses TRBV7-6 and TRBJ1-3; D is ambiguous. The CDR3 is 15 residues long. The V end lost 5 bases, the J end lost 2 bases, and 13 bases lay between the germline ends. CDR1 and CDR2 from the germline V gene are SGHVS and FNYEAQ. CDR3 coding DNA: TGTGCCAGCAGCCCCAAACCTGGGGCTGGAAACACCATATATTTT. Amino acid sequence: CASSPKPGAGNTIYF.

The chain combines TRBV10-3 with TRBJ2-1; 10 bases fit TRBD1. The CDR3 is made up of 13 amino acids. The J segment lost 8 bases and the V segment lost 10 bases, leaving 8 bases of the junction unmatched. Germline V CDR1 and CDR2: ENHRY, SYGVKD. CDR3 sequence (DNA): TGTGCCACTGGACAGGGGGGTCGGGATGAGCAGTTCTTC. Translated: CATGQGGRDEQFF.

This clone was seen only once. The rearrangement uses TRBV2 and TRBJ1-5; 8 bases align to TRBD1. The CDR3 has 14 residues. CDR1 and CDR2 (germline): SNHLY, FYNNEI. With V trimmed by 5 bases and J by 5 bases, 5 bases remained unmatched. DNA for the CDR3: TGTGCCAGCAGTCAAGACAGGGGTGATCAGCCCCAGCATTTT. Amino acids: CASSQDRGDQPQHF.

The genes are TRBV29-1 and TRBJ1-2; the D gene is possibly TRBD1 (6 bases). Trimming cost V 0 bases and J 7 bases, with 12 bases left between them. The germline V gene has CDR1 SQVTM and CDR2 ANQGSEA. The CDR3 is 13 amino acids. CDR3 in amino acids: CSVEEGGGSGYTF. In DNA form, the CDR3 reads TGCAGCGTTGAAGAGGGGGGGGGCTCTGGCTACACCTTC.

The rearrangement joins TRBV9 to TRBJ1-3; D remains ambiguous. Germline values: CDR1 SGDLS, CDR2 YYNGEE. This CDR3 comprises 13 residues. The V end lost 3 bases, the J end lost 4 bases, and 8 bases lay between the germline ends. The CDR3 reads CASSAREGNTIYF. The CDR3 nucleotides read TGTGCCAGCAGCGCGAGGGAGGGAAACACCATATATTTT.

The chain carries TRBV7-2 and TRBJ1-2; D ambiguous. The germline V gene encodes CDR1 SGHTA and CDR2 FQGNSA. Trimming took off 6 bases at V and 8 bases at J, with 13 bases between the two ends. CDR3 length: 12 amino acids. The CDR3 DNA sequence: TGTGCCAGCAGTAAGACGGGTTGGGGCTACACCTTC. Its protein is CASSKTGWGYTF.

The chain joins TRBV18 to TRBJ2-5; no clear D gene. Trimming stripped 10 bases from V and 0 bases from J, with 15 bases between. The CDR3 contains 14 residues. Germline CDR1 KGHSH, CDR2 LQKENI. The CDR3 spells CATLPDPNQETQYF. The CDR3 region has the DNA TGTGCCACCCTCCCGGATCCGAACCAAGAGACCCAGTACTTC.

The chain carries TRBV29-1 and TRBJ2-1; 9 bases are a match to TRBD1. The CDR3 has 13 amino acids. Germline V lookup: CDR1 SQVTM, CDR2 ANQGSEA. Trimming removed 7 bases from V and 2 bases from J; junction bases left unmatched: 3. The CDR3 DNA reads as TGCAGCGGGGGGACAGGGACCTACAATGAGCAGTTCTTC. It yields the protein CSGGTGTYNEQFF.

This chain uses TRBV6-6 with TRBJ1-2; 7 positions agree with TRBD1. Germline V CDR1 and CDR2: MNHNY, SVGAGI (reference sequence). Losses at the gene ends were 6 bases for V and 8 bases for J; bases not matched to a gene: 12. The CDR3 covers 14 residues. CDR3 sequence (DNA): TGTGCCAGCAGCCCACCGACAGGGAACGGGGGCTACACCTTC. It encodes CASSPPTGNGGYTF.

This clone was observed a handful of times. The identical CDR3 is also encoded by other nucleotide sequences in the sample. This rearrangement joins TRBV5-1 to TRBJ1-5, with D hard to call. The CDR3 length is 14 residues. Germline-derived CDR1 and CDR2 are SGHRS and YFSETQ. Trimming took off 4 bases at V and 4 bases at J, with 12 bases between the two ends. CDR3 DNA: TGCGCCAGCAGCCCCGAGGCAGGTAATCAGCCCCAGCATTTT. Translated, it gives CASSPEAGNQPQHF. Full variable domain (outside the CDR3, taken from reference TRBV5-1 and TRBJ1-5): KAGVTQTPRYLIKTRGQQVTLSCSPISGHRSVSWYQQTPGQGLQFLFEYFSETQRNKGNFPGRFSGRQFSNSRSEMNVSTLELGDSALYLCASSPEAGNQPQHFGDGTRLSIL.

The J gene is TRBJ1-5, the V gene TRBV27; the match to TRBD1 covers 7 bases. The V gene end was trimmed by 1 base and the J gene end by 9 bases; junction bases not matched to a gene: 9. Germline V gives CDR1 MNHEY, CDR2 SMNVEV (reference sequence). CDR3 size: 15 residues. The CDR3 nucleotides read TGTGCCAGCAGTTTATTGGGCAGGGGGAAGGGGCCCCAGCATTTT. Translated, it gives CASSLLGRGKGPQHF.

This clone was found once. V is TRBV9 and J is TRBJ2-5; 10 bases map to TRBD1. This CDR3 contains 15 residues. V trimming: 3 bases; J trimming: 5 bases; junction bases outside the gene matches: 7. Germline assignment: CDR1 SGDLS and CDR2 YYNGEE. This chain's CDR3 is CASSGSGQGVETQYF. The DNA for the CDR3 is TGTGCCAGCAGCGGATCCGGACAGGGGGTTGAGACCCAGTACTTC.

This clone was seen a few times. The chain carries TRBV9 and TRBJ1-1; D is uncertain. The ends were cut back, 3 bases at V and 0 bases at J, with 6 bases in the middle. This CDR3 is 13 amino acids long. Germline V CDR1 and CDR2: SGDLS, YYNGEE. The CDR3 DNA sequence: TGTGCCAGCAGCGCCCGGGTGAACACTGAAGCTTTCTTT. Protein product: CASSARVNTEAFF.

This clone has only a few counts. This chain connects TRBV19 to TRBJ1-1; TRBD1 aligns across 9 bases. The V segment lost 6 bases and the J segment 3 bases; nucleotides outside the gene matches: 5. Germline V lookup: CDR1 LNHDA, CDR2 SQIVND (reference sequence). The CDR3 covers 14 residues. CDR3 bases: TGTGCCAGTAGCCCGACAGGGGGACACACTGAAGCTTTCTTT. Its translation: CASSPTGGHTEAFF.

The sample holds a few counts of this clone. The V gene is TRBV5-1, the J gene TRBJ2-7, with no clear D. Germline V lookup: CDR1 SGHRS, CDR2 YFSETQ. The ends were cut back, 0 bases at V and 1 base at J, with 8 bases in the middle. The CDR3 is made up of 14 amino acids. The CDR3: CASSLDAHSYEQYF. CDR3 DNA sequence: TGCGCCAGCAGCTTGGACGCTCATTCCTACGAGCAGTACTTC.

V usage is TRBV11-2 and J usage is TRBJ2-3; no definite D call. This CDR3 has 15 residues. V lost 5 bases and J lost 0, with 12 bases in between. From germline, CDR1 is SGHAT and CDR2 FQNNGV. This CDR3 is CASSLFLTSTDTQYF. Written as DNA, the CDR3 is TGTGCCAGCAGCCTGTTTCTTACTAGCACAGATACGCAGTATTTT.

The V and J genes are TRBV5-1 and TRBJ2-5; perhaps TRBD2 as D (6 bases). This CDR3 is built from 16 residues. The ends were cut back, 1 base at V and 2 bases at J, with 15 bases in the middle. CDR1 and CDR2 from the germline V gene are SGHRS and YFSETQ. CDR3 protein: CASSLSSAGIQETQYF. The CDR3 nucleotides read TGCGCCAGCAGCTTGTCGTCCGCGGGGATACAAGAGACCCAGTACTTC.

V is TRBV15 and J is TRBJ2-5, with D maybe TRBD1 (6 bases). Deletions cut 0 bases from V and 3 bases from J, with 14 bases between. The germline CDR1 and CDR2 sequences are LNHNV and YYDKDF (reference sequence). The CDR3 contains 16 residues. CDR3 nucleotides: TGTGCCACCAGCAGAGATTCGGGACATGTAAAAGAGACCCAGTACTTC. This gives the protein CATSRDSGHVKETQYF.

The V and J genes are TRBV9 and TRBJ2-3, with TRBD2 matching over 12 bases. Per germline, CDR1 SGDLS and CDR2 YYNGEE. This CDR3 is built from 18 residues. V trimming: 0 bases; J trimming: 1 base; junction bases outside the gene matches: 6. This CDR3 reads CASSVASSGGAGTDTQYF. CDR3 bases: TGTGCCAGCAGCGTAGCTTCTAGCGGGGGGGCAGGCACAGATACGCAGTATTTT.

The CDR3 DNA reads as TGTGCCAGCAGAGGGCCAGCCTTCGGTTTCAATGAGCAGTTCTTC. Protein product: CASRGPAFGFNEQFF. The V gene is TRBV2, the J gene TRBJ2-1; unclear D gene. The germline V and J ends were trimmed by 6 bases and 6 bases, with 18 bases remaining between them. Germline lookup yields CDR1 SNHLY and CDR2 FYNNEI. This CDR3 is 15 amino acids long.

This clone was found a few times. This chain joins TRBV5-5 and TRBJ1-4; 7 bases line up with TRBD1. The V segment lost 5 bases and the J segment 5 bases; nucleotides outside the gene matches: 15. Germline CDR1 SGHKS, CDR2 YYEKEE (reference sequence). The CDR3 extends over 17 amino acids. The CDR3 is CASSQKGRRGGNEKLFF. Here the CDR3 DNA reads TGTGCCAGCAGTCAAAAGGGGCGACGAGGGGGCAATGAAAAACTGTTTTTT. Using reference TRBV5-5 and TRBJ1-4 for the parts outside the CDR3, the full variable domain is DAGVTQSPTHLIKTRGQQVTLRCSPISGHKSVSWYQQVLGQGPQFIFQYYEKEERGRGNFPDRFSARQFPNYSSELNVNALLLGDSALYLCASSQKGRRGGNEKLFFGSGTQLSVL.

The chain recombines TRBV28 with TRBJ2-1; 9 nucleotides align to TRBD2. The germline V gene encodes CDR1 MDHEN and CDR2 SYDVKM. The V gene end was trimmed by 7 bases and the J gene end by 9 bases; junction bases not matched to a gene: 4. This CDR3 is built from 12 residues. The CDR3 sequence is CASNSGSGEQFF. CDR3 in DNA: TGTGCCAGCAATAGCGGGAGCGGTGAGCAGTTCTTC.